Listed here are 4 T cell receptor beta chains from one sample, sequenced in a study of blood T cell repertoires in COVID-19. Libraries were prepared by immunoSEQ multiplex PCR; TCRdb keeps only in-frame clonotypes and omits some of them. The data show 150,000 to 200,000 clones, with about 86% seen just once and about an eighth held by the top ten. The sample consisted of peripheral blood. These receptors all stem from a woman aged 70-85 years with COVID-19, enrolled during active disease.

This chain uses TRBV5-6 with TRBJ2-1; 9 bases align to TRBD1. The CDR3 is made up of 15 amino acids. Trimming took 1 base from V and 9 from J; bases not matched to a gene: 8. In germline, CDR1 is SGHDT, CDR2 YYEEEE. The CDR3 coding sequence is TGTGCCAGCAGCTTGTGGGACAGGGATGTGCGTGAGCAGTTCTTC. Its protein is CASSLWDRDVREQFF.

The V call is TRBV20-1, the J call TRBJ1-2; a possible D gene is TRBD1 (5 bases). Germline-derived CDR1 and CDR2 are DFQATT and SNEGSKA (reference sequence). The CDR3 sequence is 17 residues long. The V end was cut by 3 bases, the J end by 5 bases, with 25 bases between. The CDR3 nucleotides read TGCAGTGCTAGTGACCCTAGGGGACGGGTAGGGAGGTATGGCTACACCTTC. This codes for CSASDPRGRVGRYGYTF.

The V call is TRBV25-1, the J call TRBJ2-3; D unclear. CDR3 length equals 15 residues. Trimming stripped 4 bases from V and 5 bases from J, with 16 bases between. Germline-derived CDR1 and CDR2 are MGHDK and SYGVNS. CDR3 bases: TGTGCCAGCAGTGTGATCCTAGGTGCCATAGATACGCAGTATTTT. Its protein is CASSVILGAIDTQYF.

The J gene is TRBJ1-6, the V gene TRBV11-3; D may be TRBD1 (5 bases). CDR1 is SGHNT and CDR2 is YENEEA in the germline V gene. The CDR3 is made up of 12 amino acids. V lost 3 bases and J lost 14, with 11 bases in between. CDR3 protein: CASSLTDVALHF. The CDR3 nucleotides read TGTGCCAGCAGCTTGACAGATGTGGCCCTCCACTTT.